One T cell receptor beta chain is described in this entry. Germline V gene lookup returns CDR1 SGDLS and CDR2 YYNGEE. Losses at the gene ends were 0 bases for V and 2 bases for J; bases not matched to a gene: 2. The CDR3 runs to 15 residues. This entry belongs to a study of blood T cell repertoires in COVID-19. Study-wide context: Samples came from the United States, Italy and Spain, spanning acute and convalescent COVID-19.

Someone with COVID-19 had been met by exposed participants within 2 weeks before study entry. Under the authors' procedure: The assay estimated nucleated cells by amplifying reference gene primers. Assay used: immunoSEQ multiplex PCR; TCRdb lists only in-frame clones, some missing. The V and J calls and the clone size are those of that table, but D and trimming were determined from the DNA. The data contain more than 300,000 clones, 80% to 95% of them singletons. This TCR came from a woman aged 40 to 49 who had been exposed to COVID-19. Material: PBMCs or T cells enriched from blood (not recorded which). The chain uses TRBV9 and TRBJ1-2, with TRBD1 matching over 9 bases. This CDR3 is CASSVGGQGNYGYTF. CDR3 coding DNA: TGTGCCAGCAGCGTAGGGGGACAGGGAAACTATGGCTACACCTTC.